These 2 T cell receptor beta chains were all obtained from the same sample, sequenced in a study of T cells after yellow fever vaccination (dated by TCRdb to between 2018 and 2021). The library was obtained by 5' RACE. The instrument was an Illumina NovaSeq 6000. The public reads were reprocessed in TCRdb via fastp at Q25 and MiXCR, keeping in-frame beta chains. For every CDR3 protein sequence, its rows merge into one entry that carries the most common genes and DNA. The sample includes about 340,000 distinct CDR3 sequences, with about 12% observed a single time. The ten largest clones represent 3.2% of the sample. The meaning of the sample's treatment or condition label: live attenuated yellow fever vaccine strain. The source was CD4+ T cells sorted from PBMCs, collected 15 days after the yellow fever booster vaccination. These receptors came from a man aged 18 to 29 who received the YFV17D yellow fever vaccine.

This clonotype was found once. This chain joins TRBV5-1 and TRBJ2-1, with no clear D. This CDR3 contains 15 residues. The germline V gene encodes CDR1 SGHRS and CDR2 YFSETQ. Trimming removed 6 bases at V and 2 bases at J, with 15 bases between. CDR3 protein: CASTSQPGTYNEQFF. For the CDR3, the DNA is TGCGCCAGCACATCCCAGCCGGGTACCTACAATGAGCAGTTCTTC.

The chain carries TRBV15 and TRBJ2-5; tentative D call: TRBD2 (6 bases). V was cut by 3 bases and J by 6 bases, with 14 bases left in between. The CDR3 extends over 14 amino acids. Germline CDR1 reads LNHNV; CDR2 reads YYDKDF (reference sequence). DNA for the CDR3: TGTGCCACCAGCAGCAGCAACGGAGGGCAGACCCAGTACTTC. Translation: CATSSSNGGQTQYF.